This entry describes one T cell receptor beta chain. Its antigen remains unknown. These data belong to a study of STAT3 mutations in large granular lymphocyte leukemia. Study in general: Over half of T-LGLL patients had one or more immunosuppressive regimens. Study-level points and caveats: Some patients had persisting codominant clonotypes that could mask small clones. Clonal expansion was inferred from other time points because no sample existed at each clone's first appearance. After therapy, about 30% of the 18 patients switched clonotypes, all new clones STAT3 wild type. Every T-LGLL patient had at least one immunodominant TCRbeta clonotype.

The protocol was immunoSEQ multiplex PCR, while the TCRdb copy is restricted to in-frame clones and leaves out a portion. The data contain some 5,000 clones, around 50% of them singletons. This CDR3 region has 15 residues. J gave up 3 bases and V 7 bases, and 11 bases lay outside the gene matches. Germline V lookup: CDR1 MNHNY, CDR2 SVGAGI (reference sequence). The TCR originated in a man between 60 and 75 years old with T-cell large granular lymphocyte leukemia. Some clones in this sample may be carry-over from other donors' samples. The chain uses TRBV6-6 and TRBJ1-1; 7 bases map to TRBD1. Material for sequencing was peripheral blood mononuclear cells. For the CDR3, the DNA is TGTGCCAGCATCCCCGGACAGGACGTTTACACTGAAGCTTTCTTT. Encoded protein: CASIPGQDVYTEAFF.